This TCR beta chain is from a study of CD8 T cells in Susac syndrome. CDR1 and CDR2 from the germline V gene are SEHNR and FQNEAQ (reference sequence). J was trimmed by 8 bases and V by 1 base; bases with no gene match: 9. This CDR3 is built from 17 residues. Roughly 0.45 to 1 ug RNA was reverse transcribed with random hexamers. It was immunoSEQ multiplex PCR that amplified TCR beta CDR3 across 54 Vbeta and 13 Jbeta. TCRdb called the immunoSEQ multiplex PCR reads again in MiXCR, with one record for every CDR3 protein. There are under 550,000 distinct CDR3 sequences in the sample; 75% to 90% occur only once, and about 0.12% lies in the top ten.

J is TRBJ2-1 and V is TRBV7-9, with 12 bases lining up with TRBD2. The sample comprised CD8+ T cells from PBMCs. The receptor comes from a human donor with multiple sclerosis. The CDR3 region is CASSLGGLAGNPDEQFF. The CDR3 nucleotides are TGTGCCAGCAGCTTAGGAGGACTAGCGGGAAATCCGGATGAGCAGTTCTTC.